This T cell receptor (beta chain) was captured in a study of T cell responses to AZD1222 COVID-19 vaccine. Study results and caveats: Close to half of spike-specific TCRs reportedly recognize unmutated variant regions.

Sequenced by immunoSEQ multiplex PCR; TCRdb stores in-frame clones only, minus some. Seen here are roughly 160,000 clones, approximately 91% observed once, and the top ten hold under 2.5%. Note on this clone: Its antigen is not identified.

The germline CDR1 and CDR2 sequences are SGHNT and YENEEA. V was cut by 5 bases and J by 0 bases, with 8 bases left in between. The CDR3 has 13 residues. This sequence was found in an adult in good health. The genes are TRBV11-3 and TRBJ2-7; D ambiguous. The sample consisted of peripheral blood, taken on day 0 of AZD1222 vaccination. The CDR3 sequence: CASSPRSSYEQYF. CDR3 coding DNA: TGTGCCAGCAGCCCTAGGAGCTCCTACGAGCAGTACTTC.